The source of this T cell receptor beta chain is a study of shared clonotypes between healthy human individuals. The CDR3 sequence is 14 residues long. The V end was cut by 6 bases, the J end by 2 bases, with 11 bases between. Germline CDR1 reads MGHDK; CDR2 reads SYGVNS. Whole-study results and caveats: It was observed that roughly 5.5% of naive CD4 clonotypes were shared across several donors.

Here immunoSEQ multiplex PCR was the method, and the copy in TCRdb shows in-frame clones only, minus some. The sample carries 2 million to 2.5 million clones, 90% to 97% recorded once. Note on this clone: Its antigen remains unknown.

The sample was naive CD4+ T cells sorted from blood. Subset here: CD45RA+ positively selected. This sequence originates from a young man in good health. J is TRBJ1-3 and V is TRBV25-1; tentative D call: TRBD1 (6 bases). CDR3 sequence (DNA): TGTGCCAGCAGACTACAGGGCCCTGGAAACACCATATATTTT. Translated, it gives CASRLQGPGNTIYF.